Below, 32 T cell receptor beta chains from the same sample are listed, as sequenced in a study of beta chain features in type 1 diabetes. Points from the study as a whole: The study found moderately but significantly shorter TCRB CDR3s in all four CD4+ subsets of Type 1 diabetes patients.

Sequenced material consisted of expressed TCRB transcripts (all of the isolated RNA was reverse transcribed). Method: immunoSEQ multiplex PCR; TCRdb's copy keeps in-frame clones and lacks some. The sample lists 300,000 to 450,000 clones, over 9% occurring once. What these receptors recognize is not known. Sample: central memory CD4+ T cells from blood. All receptors derive from a man aged 25-45 years with type 1 diabetes.

This clone was counted only a few times. The V gene is TRBV28, the J gene TRBJ2-4; TRBD1 is a possible D gene (5 bases). The V gene lost 7 bases and the J gene lost 6 bases, with 13 bases spanning the gap. The CDR3 spans 13 residues. Germline V lookup: CDR1 MDHEN, CDR2 SYDVKM. The CDR3 nucleotides are TGTGCCAGCAATCCCCAGGGTGGAAACATTCAGTACTTC. Amino acids: CASNPQGGNIQYF.

This clone was counted only a few times. The V and J genes are TRBV28 and TRBJ2-2; 9 nucleotides match TRBD1. CDR3 length equals 16 residues. With 1 base clipped from V and 6 bases from J, the junction kept 6 bases outside the gene matches. Germline V gives CDR1 MDHEN, CDR2 SYDVKM. CDR3 region: CASSLSGQGFSGELFF. Written as DNA, the CDR3 is TGTGCCAGCAGTTTATCGGGACAGGGATTCTCCGGGGAGCTGTTTTTT. The entire variable domain, with the rest obtained from reference TRBV28 and TRBJ2-2, is as follows: DVKVTQSSRYLVKRTGEKVFLECVQDMDHENMFWYRQDPGLGLRLIYFSYDVKMKEKGDIPEGYSVSREKKERFSLILESASTNQTSMYLCASSLSGQGFSGELFFGEGSRLTVL.

The chain carries TRBV7-8 and TRBJ1-4; possibly TRBD1 for D (5 bases). The CDR3 runs to 14 residues. Deletions cut 2 bases from V and 8 bases from J, with 12 bases between. Germline CDR1 reads SGHVS; CDR2 reads FQNEAQ. The CDR3 region is CASSLRDAGEKLFF. The DNA of the CDR3 is TGTGCCAGCAGCTTACGTGACGCAGGGGAAAAACTGTTTTTT. The variable domain in full, completed from reference TRBV7-8 and TRBJ1-4, reads GAGVSQSPRYKVAKRGQDVALRCDPISGHVSLFWYQQALGQGPEFLTYFQNEAQLDKSGLPSDRFFAERPEGSVSTLKIQRTQQEDSAVYLCASSLRDAGEKLFFGSGTQLSVL.

This clone was seen a few times. V and J are TRBV28 and TRBJ2-3; a possible D gene is TRBD2 (7 bases). Trimming took off 3 bases at V and 2 bases at J, with 18 bases between the two ends. CDR1 and CDR2 (germline): MDHEN, SYDVKM. CDR3 length equals 17 residues. DNA for the CDR3: TGTGCCAGCAGTTTTGGGGGGGCGGTCGGGGCCACAGATACGCAGTATTTT. Translating it yields CASSFGGAVGATDTQYF.

This chain uses TRBV20-1 with TRBJ2-5, with D perhaps TRBD1 (6 bases). The J call may be in error: the DNA end matches TRBJ2-7 better. In germline, CDR1 is DFQATT, CDR2 SNEGSKA (reference sequence). The CDR3 loop spans 11 amino acids. CDR3 DNA sequence: TGCAGTGCCAATCAGGGGTACGAGCAGTACTTC. This gives the protein CSANQGYEQYF.

This clone was seen many times. The CDR3 here is CASSSPRTGITDTQYF. The DNA of the CDR3 is TGTGCCAGCAGCAGCCCTCGGACAGGGATCACAGATACGCAGTATTTT. The rearrangement uses TRBV7-9 and TRBJ2-3, with 8 bases lining up with TRBD1. Trimming removed 5 bases from V and 2 bases from J; junction bases left unmatched: 9. CDR3 length: 16 residues. Germline V gene sequence: CDR1 SEHNR, CDR2 FQNEAQ (reference sequence).

The chain couples TRBV11-2 to TRBJ2-3; D perhaps matches TRBD1 (5 bases). The CDR3 consists of 15 residues. The germline V and J ends were trimmed by 5 bases and 0 bases, with 12 bases remaining between them. The germline CDR1 and CDR2 sequences are SGHAT and FQNNGV. CDR3 DNA sequence: TGTGCCAGCAGCCTTACGAAGGGGAGCACAGATACGCAGTATTTT. Translating gives CASSLTKGSTDTQYF. The variable domain in full, completed from reference TRBV11-2 and TRBJ2-3, reads EAGVAQSPRYKIIEKRQSVAFWCNPISGHATLYWYQQILGQGPKLLIQFQNNGVVDDSQLPKDRFSAERLKGVDSTLKIQPAKLEDSAVYLCASSLTKGSTDTQYFGPGTRLTVL.

This clone was picked up many times. The chain has TRBV7-9 and TRBJ1-2; the D is unclear. The CDR3 is 15 residues long. V was shortened by 4 bases and J by 7 bases, with 19 bases between the two germline ends. In germline, CDR1 is SEHNR, CDR2 FQNEAQ (reference sequence). CDR3 residues: CASSSLIPKPAGYTF. Written as DNA, the CDR3 is TGTGCCAGCAGCTCCCTTATCCCCAAGCCCGCTGGCTACACCTTC.

J is TRBJ1-2 and V is TRBV7-3, with D unresolved. Trimming cost V 0 bases and J 6 bases, with 14 bases left between them. Germline V gene sequence: CDR1 SGHTA, CDR2 FQGTGA. This CDR3 has 15 residues. The CDR3 here is CASSLTLGSQDGYTF. The CDR3 coding sequence is TGTGCCAGCAGCTTAACGTTAGGCAGTCAGGATGGCTACACCTTC.

This clone was seen only a few times. This chain connects TRBV2 to TRBJ2-1; 10 nucleotides match TRBD1. Germline V CDR1 and CDR2: SNHLY, FYNNEI. Germline trimming cut 11 bases from V and 8 bases from J; bases unmatched to any gene: 15. The CDR3 totals 15 residues. The CDR3 DNA follows: TGTGCCGGAGGACCCGGGACAGGGGCTCCCCATGAGCAGTTCTTC. Amino acids: CAGGPGTGAPHEQFF.

This clone was counted between two and nine times. The rearrangement joins TRBV28 to TRBJ2-7; D gene uncertain. Germline loops: CDR1 MDHEN, CDR2 SYDVKM. The CDR3 loop spans 15 amino acids. The V gene lost 3 bases and the J gene lost 2 bases, with 14 bases spanning the gap. CDR3 protein: CASSFRWAGTYEQYF. CDR3 DNA: TGTGCCAGCAGTTTTAGGTGGGCCGGTACCTACGAGCAGTACTTC.

This clone was counted many times. The chain has TRBV2 and TRBJ2-1; D gene uncertain. CDR1 is SNHLY and CDR2 is FYNNEI in the germline V gene. The CDR3 consists of 10 residues. Trimming took off 8 bases at V and 8 bases at J, with 7 bases between the two ends. This CDR3 is CASGRDEQFF. As DNA, the CDR3 is TGTGCCAGCGGTCGGGATGAGCAGTTCTTC.

The chain employs TRBV11-2 and TRBJ2-5; 12 nucleotides line up with TRBD1. The junction had 10 bases not matched to a gene; V was cut back by 4 bases and J by 4 bases. The CDR3 runs 17 residues. Germline assignment: CDR1 SGHAT and CDR2 FQNNGV. The CDR3 protein is CASSSTTGTGGRETQYF. The DNA for the CDR3 is TGTGCCAGCAGCTCCACCACCGGGACAGGGGGCCGAGAGACCCAGTACTTC.

This clone has just a few counts. This rearrangement joins TRBV6-1 to TRBJ1-2; unclear D gene. Per germline, CDR1 MNHNS and CDR2 SASEGT. The length of the CDR3 is 15 residues. V lost 8 bases, J lost 7 bases, and 23 bases lay in between. DNA for the CDR3: TGTGCCAGCCACTACGGGCTCCATATCGGGCTTGGCTACACCTTC. Encoded protein: CASHYGLHIGLGYTF.

This chain connects TRBV7-8 to TRBJ2-2, with 12 bases fitting TRBD2. The CDR3 spans 17 residues. Per germline, CDR1 SGHVS and CDR2 FQNEAQ. Trimming cost V 5 bases and J 8 bases; bases outside gene matches: 12. In nucleotides, the CDR3 is TGTGCCAGCAGCCGGTCTAGCGGGAGGGCCATGGCTGGGGAGCTGTTTTTT. It encodes CASSRSSGRAMAGELFF.

CDR3 amino acids: CASSYPTAARAYGYTF. CDR3 coding DNA: TGTGCCAGCAGTTACCCGACAGCCGCCAGGGCCTATGGCTACACCTTC. This chain links TRBV6-5 with TRBJ1-2, with a possible D match to TRBD1 (5 bases). Trimming removed 2 bases at V and 4 bases at J, with 17 bases between. CDR3 size: 16 residues. Germline CDR1 is MNHEY and CDR2 is SVGAGI.

The chain carries TRBV6-6 and TRBJ1-1; D is uncertain. CDR3 length: 14 residues. Trimming removed 5 bases at V and 2 bases at J, with 12 bases between. Germline CDR1 MNHNY, CDR2 SVGAGI (reference sequence). The DNA of the CDR3 is TGTGCCAGCAGTGGCCGGACGGGAAACACTGAAGCTTTCTTT. This encodes CASSGRTGNTEAFF.

This clone was seen a handful of times. CDR3 loop: CASSLERDSETQYF. CDR3 bases: TGTGCCAGCAGCTTAGAGCGGGACTCAGAGACCCAGTACTTC. This chain joins TRBV7-3 and TRBJ2-5; 7 bases fit TRBD2. The CDR3 contains 14 residues. The V and J ends lost 2 bases and 4 bases, in that order; junction bases with no gene match: 4. From germline, CDR1 is SGHTA and CDR2 FQGTGA.

V is TRBV7-9 and J is TRBJ2-5, with D unclear. This CDR3 is 12 amino acids long. Trimming pared 6 bases from V and 3 bases from J, leaving 8 bases between. Germline assignment: CDR1 SEHNR and CDR2 FQNEAQ (reference sequence). CDR3 sequence reads: CASRLSEETQYF. Written as DNA, the CDR3 is TGTGCCAGCAGGCTGAGTGAAGAGACCCAGTACTTC.

This clone was counted a few times. The V call is TRBV6-5, the J call TRBJ1-2; 7 positions agree with TRBD1. Germline V lookup: CDR1 MNHEY, CDR2 SVGAGI. This CDR3 contains 13 residues. V lost 5 bases to trimming and J lost 7 bases; unmatched junction nucleotides: 7. The CDR3 spells CASSQTGFAGYTF. The CDR3 nucleotides read TGTGCCAGCAGTCAGACAGGGTTTGCTGGCTACACCTTC.

In its sample, this clone was seen a few times. This may be a read error, as it is one base from a much larger clone. The same CDR3 arises from other DNA sequences in this sample as well. The J gene is TRBJ1-1, the V gene TRBV25-1, with D unclear. This CDR3 contains 11 residues. V dropped 5 bases and J dropped 0 bases, with 1 base sitting between them. CDR1 and CDR2 (germline): MGHDK, SYGVNS. CDR3 sequence (DNA): TGTGCCAGCAGTCTGAACACTGAAGCTTTCTTT. Translating gives CASSLNTEAFF.

This chain links TRBV11-3 with TRBJ2-1, with D unresolved. The CDR3 extends over 14 amino acids. Germline V CDR1 and CDR2: SGHNT, YENEEA. Between the trimmed V and J ends, which lost 2 bases and 5 bases, there was a span of 10 bases. This CDR3 reads CASSLQPSNNEQFF. The CDR3 region has the DNA TGTGCCAGCAGCTTACAGCCCTCTAACAATGAGCAGTTCTTC.

The V call is TRBV7-3, the J call TRBJ2-1, with TRBD1 matching 9 bases. CDR1 SGHTA and CDR2 FQGTGA come from the germline V gene. With 3 bases clipped from V and 6 bases from J, the junction kept 6 bases outside the gene matches. The CDR3 is 15 residues long. Here the CDR3 reads CASSLGQGYGNEQFF. The CDR3 nucleotides read TGTGCCAGCAGCTTGGGACAGGGTTATGGCAATGAGCAGTTCTTC.

This sequence joins TRBV7-2 and TRBJ1-2; 10 bases match TRBD1. From germline, CDR1 is SGHTA and CDR2 FQGNSA. V was clipped by 5 bases and J by 6 bases; unmatched bases: 9. CDR3 length equals 15 residues. DNA of the CDR3: TGTGCCAGCAGCCTACGTACCGGGACAGGGGATGGCTACACCTTC. Translation: CASSLRTGTGDGYTF. The complete variable domain, with remaining parts taken from reference TRBV7-2 and TRBJ1-2, reads GAGVSQSPSNKVTEKGKDVELRCDPISGHTALYWYRQSLGQGLEFLIYFQGNSAPDKSGLPSDRFSAERTGGSVSTLTIQRTQQEDSAVYLCASSLRTGTGDGYTFGSGTRLTVV.

This clone was counted a few times. This sequence joins TRBV11-2 and TRBJ2-2, with 8 bases aligning to TRBD1. Per germline, CDR1 SGHAT and CDR2 FQNNGV. The CDR3 has 14 amino acids. J was trimmed by 4 bases and V by 8 bases; bases with no gene match: 6. DNA of the CDR3: TGTGCCAGCTCCGGGACAGGCATCACCGGGGAGCTGTTTTTT. Amino acid sequence: CASSGTGITGELFF.

This clone was picked up a small number of times. The genes are TRBV27 and TRBJ1-1; no clear D gene. CDR1 MNHEY and CDR2 SMNVEV come from the germline V gene (reference sequence). Trimming removed 4 bases at V and 1 base at J, with 10 bases between. The CDR3 has 14 residues. The CDR3 loop reads CASSSRTRNTEAFF. The CDR3 coding sequence is TGTGCCAGCAGTTCCAGGACGAGGAACACTGAAGCTTTCTTT.

The chain combines TRBV7-2 with TRBJ2-5, with a tentative D call TRBD2 (6 bases). The germline V gene encodes CDR1 SGHTA and CDR2 FQGNSA. The CDR3 runs to 15 residues. Trimming stripped 1 base from V and 3 bases from J, with 12 bases between. The CDR3 region is CASSLGGTSEETQYF. The CDR3 coding sequence is TGTGCCAGCAGCTTAGGGGGGACTTCCGAAGAGACCCAGTACTTC. Complete variable domain (other parts from reference TRBV7-2 and TRBJ2-5): GAGVSQSPSNKVTEKGKDVELRCDPISGHTALYWYRQSLGQGLEFLIYFQGNSAPDKSGLPSDRFSAERTGGSVSTLTIQRTQQEDSAVYLCASSLGGTSEETQYFGPGTRLLVL.

This sequence joins TRBV5-1 and TRBJ2-5; 9 bases line up with TRBD1. The assigned J gene may be wrong: the sequence end matches TRBJ2-7 better. The CDR3 loop spans 15 amino acids. Germline CDR1 SGHRS, CDR2 YFSETQ. CDR3 sequence (DNA): TGCGCCAGCAGCTTGGTGGACAGGGGAACCTACGAGCAGTACTTC. Protein: CASSLVDRGTYEQYF.

The chain uses TRBV6-6 and TRBJ1-1; 9 bases align to TRBD1. Germline values: CDR1 MNHNY, CDR2 SVGAGI (reference sequence). This CDR3 spans 15 amino acids. V dropped 1 base and J dropped 2; count of bases not matched to a gene: 2. This CDR3 reads CASSYWGQGNTEAFF. CDR3 nucleotide sequence: TGTGCCAGCAGTTACTGGGGACAGGGAAACACTGAAGCTTTCTTT.

This clone was seen a handful of times. This rearrangement joins TRBV2 to TRBJ1-1; D call uncertain. The CDR3 runs to 13 residues. Between the trimmed V and J ends, which lost 6 bases and 4 bases, there was a span of 12 bases. Looked up from germline, CDR1 is SNHLY and CDR2 is FYNNEI. In nucleotides, the CDR3 is TGTGCCAGCAGGGGAGGGCTCGGCACTGAAGCTTTCTTT. It encodes CASRGGLGTEAFF.

The rearrangement joins TRBV18 to TRBJ2-2; D might be TRBD2 (6 bases). Trimming pared 1 base from V and 1 base from J, leaving 10 bases between. This CDR3 has 16 residues. Germline CDR1 and CDR2: KGHSH and LQKENI. DNA for the CDR3: TGTGCCAGCTCACCACTGTGGCGGGAGAACACCGGGGAGCTGTTTTTT. Residues: CASSPLWRENTGELFF.

This clone has just a few counts. The chain links TRBV2 to TRBJ2-4; 7 bases agree with TRBD1. The germline V gene encodes CDR1 SNHLY and CDR2 FYNNEI. Trimming removed 6 bases from V and 5 bases from J; junction bases left unmatched: 7. The CDR3 loop spans 14 amino acids. The CDR3 spells CASSKQGTENIQYF. CDR3 in DNA: TGTGCCAGCAGCAAACAGGGGACAGAAAACATTCAGTACTTC.